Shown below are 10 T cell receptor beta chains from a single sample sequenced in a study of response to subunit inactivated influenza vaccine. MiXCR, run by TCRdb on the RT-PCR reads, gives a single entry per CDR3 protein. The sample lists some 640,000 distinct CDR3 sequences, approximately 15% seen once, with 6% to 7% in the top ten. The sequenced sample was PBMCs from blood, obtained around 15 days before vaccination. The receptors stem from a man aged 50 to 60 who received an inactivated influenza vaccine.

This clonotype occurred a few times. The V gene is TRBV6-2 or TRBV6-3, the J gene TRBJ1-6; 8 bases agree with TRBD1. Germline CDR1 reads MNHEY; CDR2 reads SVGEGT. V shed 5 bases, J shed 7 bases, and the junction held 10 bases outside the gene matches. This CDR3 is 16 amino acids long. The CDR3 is CASSTPQGAENSPLHF. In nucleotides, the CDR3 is TGTGCCAGCAGTACCCCCCAGGGGGCTGAGAATTCACCCCTCCACTTT.

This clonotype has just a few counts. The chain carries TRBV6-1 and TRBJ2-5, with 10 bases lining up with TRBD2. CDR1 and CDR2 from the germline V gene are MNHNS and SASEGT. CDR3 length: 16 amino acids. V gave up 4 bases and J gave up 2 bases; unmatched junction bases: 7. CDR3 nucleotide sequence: TGTGCCAGCAGTGTCACGACTAGCGGGTTACAAGAGACCCAGTACTTC. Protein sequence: CASSVTTSGLQETQYF.

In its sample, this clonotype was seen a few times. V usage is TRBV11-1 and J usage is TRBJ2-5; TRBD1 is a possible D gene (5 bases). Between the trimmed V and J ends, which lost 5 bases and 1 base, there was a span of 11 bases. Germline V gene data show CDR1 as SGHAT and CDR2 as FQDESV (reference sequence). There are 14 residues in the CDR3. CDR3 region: CASSRSGFQETQYF. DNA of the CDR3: TGTGCCAGCAGCCGATCAGGGTTCCAAGAGACCCAGTACTTC.

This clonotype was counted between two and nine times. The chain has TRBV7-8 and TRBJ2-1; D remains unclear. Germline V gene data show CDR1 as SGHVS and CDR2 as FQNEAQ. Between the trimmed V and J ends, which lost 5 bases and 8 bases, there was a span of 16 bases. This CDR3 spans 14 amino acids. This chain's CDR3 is CASSPGMGIDEQFF. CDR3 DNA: TGTGCCAGCAGCCCCGGTATGGGAATCGATGAGCAGTTCTTC.

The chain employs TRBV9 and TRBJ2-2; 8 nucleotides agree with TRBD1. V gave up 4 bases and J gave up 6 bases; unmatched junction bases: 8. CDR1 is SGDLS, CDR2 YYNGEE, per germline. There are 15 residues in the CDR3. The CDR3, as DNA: TGTGCCAGCAGCTCTTGGACAGGGAAGGCCGGGGAGCTGTTTTTT. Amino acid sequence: CASSSWTGKAGELFF. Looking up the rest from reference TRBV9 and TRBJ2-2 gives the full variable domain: DSGVTQTPKHLITATGQRVTLRCSPRSGDLSVYWYQQSLDQGLQFLIQYYNGEERAKGNILERFSAQQFPDLHSELNLSSLELGDSALYFCASSSWTGKAGELFFGEGSRLTVL.

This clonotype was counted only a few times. The chain's CDR3 is CASSVGNAGSYNEQFF. The CDR3 DNA is TGTGCCAGCAGCGTAGGAAATGCGGGATCCTACAATGAGCAGTTCTTC. The J gene is TRBJ2-1, the V gene TRBV9; possibly TRBD2 for D (6 bases). The CDR3 contains 16 residues. With 0 bases removed from V and 1 base from J, the gap between germline ends came to 11 bases. Germline assignment: CDR1 SGDLS and CDR2 YYNGEE.

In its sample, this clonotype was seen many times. CDR3 in amino acids: CASSQDPWDVLTF. The CDR3 DNA reads TGCGCCAGCAGCCAAGACCCCTGGGACGTCCTGACTTTC. The chain links TRBV4-3 to TRBJ2-6; no clear D. From germline, CDR1 is LGHNA and CDR2 YSLEER. Trimming removed 0 bases from V and 11 bases from J, with 8 bases in between. This CDR3 contains 13 residues.

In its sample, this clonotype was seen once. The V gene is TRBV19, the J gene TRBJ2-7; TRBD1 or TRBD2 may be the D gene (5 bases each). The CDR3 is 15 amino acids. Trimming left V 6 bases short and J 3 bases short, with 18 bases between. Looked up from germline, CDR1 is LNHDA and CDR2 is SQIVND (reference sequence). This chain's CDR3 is CASSPTPGRNYEQYF. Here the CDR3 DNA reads TGTGCCAGTAGCCCCACCCCGGGACGGAACTACGAGCAGTACTTC.

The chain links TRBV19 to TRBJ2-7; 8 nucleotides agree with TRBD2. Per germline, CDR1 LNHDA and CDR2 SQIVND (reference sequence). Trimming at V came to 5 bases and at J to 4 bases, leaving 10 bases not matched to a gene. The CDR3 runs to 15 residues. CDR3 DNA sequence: TGTGCCAGTAGTTCTCACAGCGGGAGAGTATACGAGCAGTACTTC. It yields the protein CASSSHSGRVYEQYF.

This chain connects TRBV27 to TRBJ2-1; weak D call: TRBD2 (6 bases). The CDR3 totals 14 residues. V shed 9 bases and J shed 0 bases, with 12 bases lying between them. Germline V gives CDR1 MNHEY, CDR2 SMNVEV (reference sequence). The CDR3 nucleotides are TGTGCCAGTTCGGACTACTCCTCCTACAATGAGCAGTTCTTC. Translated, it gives CASSDYSSYNEQFF.